This TCR beta chain was observed in a study of OX40 agonist ivuxolimab in advanced cancers. Study-wide background: An anti-OX40 (CD134) antibody with agonistic activity, ivuxolimab, was administered to patients. Every 2 weeks, patients got intravenous ivuxolimab at one of six dose levels (0.01-10 mg/kg).

Study-wide results and caveats: Antigen specificity was not determined for the expanded peripheral T cells.

This clone came up a few times. Antigen unknown. Germline trimming cut 4 bases from V and 6 bases from J; bases unmatched to any gene: 4. CDR1 is LNHNV, CDR2 YYDKDF, per germline (reference sequence). The CDR3 contains 15 residues. Clones were sequenced by immunoSEQ multiplex PCR, and TCRdb holds only the in-frame ones, with some missing. The table records 53,000 or so clones, 80% to 90% of them present only once. J is TRBJ2-3 and V is TRBV15; the match to TRBD2 covers 13 bases. The TCR comes from an adult with an advanced solid tumor such as melanoma, head and neck, liver or kidney cancer. The sequences come from CD4+ or CD8+ T cells sorted from blood, collected in a trial of the OX40 agonist ivuxolimab. The CDR3 DNA follows: TGTGCCACCAGCATAGGACTAGCGGGAGTTGATACGCAGTATTTT. Residues: CATSIGLAGVDTQYF.